This T cell receptor (beta chain) was profiled in a study of cytomegalovirus exposure and HLA in healthy donors. The junction had 2 bases not matched to a gene; V was cut back by 5 bases and J by 0 bases. This CDR3 region has 14 residues. Germline CDR1 is ENHRY and CDR2 is SYGVKD. On this clone: Its cognate antigen is unknown.

Unrecorded immune exposure was likely among donors, who were nominally healthy when sampled. Study results and caveats: The productive fraction for most TCR beta V segments was about 87% or about 30% in an earlier analysis. Further analysis, carried out later, found HLA-associated TCR beta chains more clonally expanded than equally common other chains.

This PCR relied on a set of 60 Vbeta primers and 13 Jbeta primers. TCRdb's copy holds only in-frame clones and misses some; the assay was immunoSEQ multiplex PCR. Of tens of thousands of clones listed, 60% to 80% are singletons. The rearrangement uses TRBV10-3 and TRBJ2-3, with 7 bases aligning to TRBD2. The sequenced sample consisted of PBMCs. This TCR was recovered from a man aged 35-49 years in good health and CMV-seronegative. The CDR3 coding sequence is TGTGCCATCAGTCTAGCGGCGAGCACAGATACGCAGTATTTT. This codes for CAISLAASTDTQYF.